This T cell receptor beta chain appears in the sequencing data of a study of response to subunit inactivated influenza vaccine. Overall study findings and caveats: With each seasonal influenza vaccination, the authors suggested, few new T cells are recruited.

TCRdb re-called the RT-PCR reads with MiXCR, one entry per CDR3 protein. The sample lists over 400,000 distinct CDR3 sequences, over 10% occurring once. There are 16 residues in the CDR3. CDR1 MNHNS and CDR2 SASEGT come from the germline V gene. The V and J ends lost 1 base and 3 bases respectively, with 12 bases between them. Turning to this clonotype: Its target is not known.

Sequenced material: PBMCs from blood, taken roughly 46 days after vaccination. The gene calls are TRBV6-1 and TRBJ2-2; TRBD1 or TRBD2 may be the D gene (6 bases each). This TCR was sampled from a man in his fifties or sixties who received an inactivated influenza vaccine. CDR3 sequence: CASSEVGGHYTGELFF. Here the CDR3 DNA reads TGTGCCAGCAGTGAAGTTGGGGGGCATTACACCGGGGAGCTGTTTTTT.